Below, 29 T cell receptor beta chains from the same sample are listed, as sequenced in a study of response to subunit inactivated influenza vaccine. From the RT-PCR reads, TCRdb called clonotypes with MiXCR, one entry per CDR3 protein. The data show 600,000 to 700,000 distinct CDR3 sequences, with about 15% seen just once and approximately 7.6% held by the top ten. Sequences were derived from PBMCs from blood, sampled 14 to 15 days before vaccination. These TCRs come from a man aged 45 to 65 who received an inactivated influenza vaccine.

The table lists this clonotype with a few counts. J is TRBJ2-5 and V is TRBV24-1; 7 bases align to TRBD2. J gave up 5 bases and V 4 bases, and 12 bases lay outside the gene matches. Germline CDR1 reads KGHDR; CDR2 reads SFDVKD. The CDR3 runs to 16 residues. The CDR3 reads CATSDQLAPSRETQYF. In DNA, the CDR3 is TGTGCCACCAGTGACCAACTAGCGCCCTCGCGGGAGACCCAGTACTTC.

This clonotype was seen at least ten times. The chain employs TRBV6-1 and TRBJ1-1; D unclear. The CDR3 consists of 13 residues. Germline V gene data show CDR1 as MNHNS and CDR2 as SASEGT. Trimming took 5 bases from V and 0 from J, leaving 7 bases between them. CDR3 nucleotides: TGTGCCAGCAGTCGCGGAGTGAACACTGAAGCTTTCTTT. Its translation is CASSRGVNTEAFF.

This clonotype was seen a handful of times. The chain employs TRBV5-1 and TRBJ1-6, with 10 bases identical to TRBD1. From germline, CDR1 is SGHRS and CDR2 YFSETQ. Unmatched junction bases numbered 5, after V lost 1 base and J lost 10 bases. The length of the CDR3 is 15 residues. The CDR3, as DNA: TGCGCCAGCAGCTTGAGGGACAGGGGAGAATCACCCCTCCACTTT. This encodes CASSLRDRGESPLHF.

This chain's CDR3 is CASSFNNPYEQYF. In nucleotides, the CDR3 is TGTGCCAGCAGCTTCAACAACCCCTACGAGCAGTACTTC. V is TRBV5-6 and J is TRBJ2-7; D not resolved. The CDR3 sequence is 13 residues long. V shed 2 bases and J shed 2 bases, with 8 bases lying between them. The V gene's germline CDR1 is SGHDT and CDR2 YYEEEE.

This clonotype was found once. This rearrangement joins TRBV18 to TRBJ2-3; 7 bases are a match to TRBD1. Germline loops: CDR1 KGHSH, CDR2 LQKENI. The ends lost 2 bases at V and 2 bases at J; junction bases unmatched: 4. This CDR3 is 15 amino acids long. CDR3 DNA: TGTGCCAGCTCACCAACGACAGGGACCACAGATACGCAGTATTTT. Its translation: CASSPTTGTTDTQYF.

This clonotype was detected ten times or more. The chain couples TRBV4-2 to TRBJ2-3, with 12 bases fitting TRBD2. CDR1 is LGHNA, CDR2 YNFKEQ, per germline. V trimming: 1 base; J trimming: 5 bases; junction bases outside the gene matches: 7. The CDR3 loop spans 17 amino acids. DNA for the CDR3: TGTGCCAGCAGCCAAGGCGCTAGCGGGGGGGGCCGAGATACGCAGTATTTT. Translated: CASSQGASGGGRDTQYF.

The V and J genes are TRBV20-1 and TRBJ2-5, with 9 bases aligning to TRBD1. Germline CDR1 and CDR2: DFQATT and SNEGSKA (reference sequence). The CDR3 is 14 residues long. V lost 6 bases to trimming and J lost 4 bases; unmatched junction nucleotides: 9. DNA for the CDR3: TGCAGTGCCGACGATCTGACAGGGGGAGAGACCCAGTACTTC. It specifies CSADDLTGGETQYF.

This clonotype has only a few counts. The V and J genes are TRBV6-2 or TRBV6-3 and TRBJ1-1, with 7 bases identical to TRBD1. The CDR3 totals 14 residues. Trimming at V came to 5 bases and at J to 3 bases, leaving 6 bases not matched to a gene. In germline, CDR1 is MNHEY, CDR2 SVGEGT. The CDR3 loop is CASSRQGRDTEAFF. The CDR3 DNA reads as TGTGCCAGCAGTCGACAGGGAAGGGACACTGAAGCTTTCTTT.

This chain uses TRBV7-6 with TRBJ2-1; no reliable D call. This CDR3 is 12 amino acids long. CDR1 is SGHVS, CDR2 FNYEAQ, per germline. V was pared by 5 bases and J by 8 bases, with 10 bases between. The CDR3 nucleotides are TGTGCCAGCAGCCTCCTGTGGGATGAGCAGTTCTTC. Its translation is CASSLLWDEQFF.

The table lists this clonotype with a few counts. The genes are TRBV9 and TRBJ2-1; 10 bases are a match to TRBD2. The CDR3 loop spans 17 amino acids. V was clipped by 2 bases and J by 4 bases; unmatched bases: 9. Looked up from germline, CDR1 is SGDLS and CDR2 is YYNGEE. The DNA of the CDR3 is TGTGCCAGCAGCGTTTTCCCCGGGACTAGCGAGTACAATGAGCAGTTCTTC. Its protein is CASSVFPGTSEYNEQFF.

The chain uses TRBV7-2 and TRBJ2-1; 9 bases agree with TRBD2. This CDR3 has 15 residues. V trimming: 6 bases; J trimming: 7 bases; junction bases outside the gene matches: 10. CDR1 and CDR2 (germline): SGHTA, FQGNSA. The CDR3: CASRTRTSVKNEQFF. The CDR3 coding sequence is TGTGCCAGCAGGACCCGGACTAGCGTAAAGAATGAGCAGTTCTTC.

This chain joins TRBV14 and TRBJ2-1; D not certain. V was clipped by 4 bases and J by 3 bases, with 19 bases between them. Germline V gives CDR1 SGHDN, CDR2 FVKESK. There are 17 residues in the CDR3. The CDR3 DNA reads TGTGCCAGCAGCCGCCGAGCCGCCTCCGGAGTCTACAATGAGCAGTTCTTC. Translation gives CASSRRAASGVYNEQFF.

This clonotype appeared a few times. The chain employs TRBV11-2 and TRBJ2-1, with 12 bases that match TRBD2. The CDR3 is made up of 19 amino acids. The germline V gene has CDR1 SGHAT and CDR2 FQNNGV. The V and J ends lost 1 base and 9 bases, in that order; junction bases with no gene match: 16. CDR3 nucleotide sequence: TGTGCCAGCAGCTTAGTTAACGTTGGTTACGGACTAGCGGGAAGTGAGCAGTTCTTC. It specifies CASSLVNVGYGLAGSEQFF. The full variable domain, its missing parts supplied by reference TRBV11-2 and TRBJ2-1, is EAGVAQSPRYKIIEKRQSVAFWCNPISGHATLYWYQQILGQGPKLLIQFQNNGVVDDSQLPKDRFSAERLKGVDSTLKIQPAKLEDSAVYLCASSLVNVGYGLAGSEQFFGPGTRLTVL.

This chain joins TRBV9 and TRBJ2-7; D not certain. This CDR3 comprises 14 residues. V was pared by 2 bases and J by 0 bases, with 9 bases between. From germline, CDR1 is SGDLS and CDR2 YYNGEE. The CDR3 DNA reads as TGTGCCAGCAGCGTTGGACCGTCCTCCTACGAGCAGTACTTC. Amino acids: CASSVGPSSYEQYF. The variable domain in full, completed from reference TRBV9 and TRBJ2-7, reads DSGVTQTPKHLITATGQRVTLRCSPRSGDLSVYWYQQSLDQGLQFLIQYYNGEERAKGNILERFSAQQFPDLHSELNLSSLELGDSALYFCASSVGPSSYEQYFGPGTRLTVT.

The genes are TRBV20-1 and TRBJ2-7; 10 bases align to TRBD1. The ends lost 1 base at V and 3 bases at J; junction bases unmatched: 6. The CDR3 loop spans 15 amino acids. Germline CDR1 DFQATT, CDR2 SNEGSKA (reference sequence). The CDR3 sequence: CSARAPTGGGYEQYF. The CDR3 nucleotides read TGCAGTGCTAGAGCCCCGACAGGGGGCGGCTACGAGCAGTACTTC.

The CDR3: CATSDFLPTSGRTGELFF. The CDR3 DNA is TGTGCCACCAGTGATTTCCTTCCGACTAGCGGGAGAACCGGGGAGCTGTTTTTT. The rearrangement links TRBV24-1 to TRBJ2-2; TRBD2 matches 12 bases. CDR1 and CDR2 from the germline V gene are KGHDR and SFDVKD. CDR3 size: 18 residues. V lost 1 base to trimming and J lost 5 bases; unmatched junction nucleotides: 7.

This clonotype was seen ten or more times. V gene TRBV7-2 combines with J gene TRBJ2-7; 9 positions agree with TRBD2. Looked up from germline, CDR1 is SGHTA and CDR2 is FQGNSA. The V segment lost 2 bases and the J segment 5 bases; nucleotides outside the gene matches: 4. The CDR3 contains 14 residues. In DNA form, the CDR3 reads TGTGCCAGCAGCTTACTAGCGGGGTTAAACGAGCAGTACTTC. This translates into CASSLLAGLNEQYF.

This clonotype was found a few times. This sequence joins TRBV18 and TRBJ2-1; 7 nucleotides line up with TRBD2. The trim removed 1 base at V and 5 bases at J, leaving 8 bases unmatched. The germline V gene has CDR1 KGHSH and CDR2 LQKENI. This CDR3 is 16 amino acids long. For the CDR3, the DNA is TGTGCCAGCTCACCACAGGAGCGGGGCTTGAACAATGAGCAGTTCTTC. The encoded protein is CASSPQERGLNNEQFF.

This clonotype was counted a few times. The V gene is TRBV12-3 or TRBV12-4, the J gene TRBJ2-7, with no clear D. With 7 bases removed from V and 5 bases from J, the gap between germline ends came to 9 bases. CDR3 length equals 11 residues. In nucleotides, the CDR3 is TGTGCCAGCATGACTTCCCACGAGCAGTACTTC. Protein product: CASMTSHEQYF.

The rearrangement links TRBV11-1 to TRBJ1-1; 8 bases agree with TRBD1. CDR1 is SGHAT, CDR2 FQDESV, per germline (reference sequence). V lost 5 bases and J lost 4; bases outside the gene matches: 6. CDR3 length: 14 amino acids. The CDR3 DNA sequence: TGTGCCAGCAGCCACGGACAGGGTACCACTGAAGCTTTCTTT. Translating gives CASSHGQGTTEAFF.

This clonotype was counted only a few times. The CDR3 coding sequence is TGTGCCAGCAGCGTAGCAGGCGTTACCAACACCGGGGAGCTGTTTTTT. This sequence encodes CASSVAGVTNTGELFF. The gene calls are TRBV9 and TRBJ2-2, with D hard to call. The V gene's germline CDR1 is SGDLS and CDR2 YYNGEE. V gave up 0 bases and J gave up 2 bases, with 11 bases separating them. The CDR3 runs 16 residues.

The chain is built from TRBV7-8 and TRBJ2-7; 12 bases map to TRBD1. The length of the CDR3 is 15 residues. V lost 6 bases and J lost 3; bases outside the gene matches: 6. CDR1 and CDR2 from the germline V gene are SGHVS and FQNEAQ. The CDR3 protein is CASRKGTGGDYEQYF. CDR3 DNA: TGTGCCAGCAGAAAAGGGACAGGGGGCGACTACGAGCAGTACTTC.

A few counts support this clonotype. This chain connects TRBV21-1 to TRBJ2-7; the table assigns TRBD2, which was not confirmed against the DNA. TRBV21-1 is deemed a pseudogene. This CDR3 region has 19 residues. CDR3 DNA: TGTGCCAGCAGCAAAGAGGTTGGGGGAGCACCGGAGGCCCCCTACGAGCAGTACTTC. Its protein is CASSKEVGGAPEAPYEQYF.

A few counts support this clonotype. The chain joins TRBV3-1 to TRBJ2-7; TRBD2 matches at 7 bases. J gave up 6 bases and V 5 bases, and 7 bases lay outside the gene matches. The CDR3 runs to 13 residues. Germline V gene data show CDR1 as LGHDT and CDR2 as YNNKEL (reference sequence). CDR3 sequence reads: CASSEVGGGEQYF. CDR3 in DNA: TGTGCCAGCAGCGAGGTGGGGGGGGGCGAGCAGTACTTC.

The chain joins TRBV27 to TRBJ2-2, with TRBD1 identical over 9 bases. The CDR3 loop spans 16 amino acids. V was pared by 4 bases and J by 8 bases, with 11 bases of the junction left unmatched. Germline-derived CDR1 and CDR2 are MNHEY and SMNVEV (reference sequence). The CDR3 DNA sequence: TGTGCCAGCAGTTCCCACCGACAGGGGGGGGCTGGGGAGCTGTTTTTT. Translated: CASSSHRQGGAGELFF.

This chain uses TRBV3-1 with TRBJ2-3, with 9 bases identical to TRBD2. The CDR3 sequence is 17 residues long. Germline lookup yields CDR1 LGHDT and CDR2 YNNKEL (reference sequence). Unmatched junction bases numbered 11, after V lost 2 bases and J lost 5 bases. CDR3 nucleotide sequence: TGTGCCAGCAGCCAAATGGGGCTAGCGGGGCCAGGAGATACGCAGTATTTT. Translation gives CASSQMGLAGPGDTQYF.

The rearrangement joins TRBV12-3 or TRBV12-4 to TRBJ1-4; 7 bases map to TRBD1. The CDR3 contains 14 residues. V was pared by 6 bases and J by 4 bases, with 5 bases of the junction left unmatched. CDR3 nucleotides: TGTGCCAGCAGCCCGACAGGGTATAATGAAAAACTGTTTTTT. Residues: CASSPTGYNEKLFF.

This clonotype was detected ten times or more. The gene calls are TRBV15 and TRBJ2-4; 8 positions agree with TRBD1. The V gene end was trimmed by 0 bases and the J gene end by 9 bases; junction bases not matched to a gene: 4. This CDR3 spans 14 amino acids. The germline gives CDR1 LNHNV, CDR2 YYDKDF (reference sequence). The CDR3 coding sequence is TGTGCCACCAGCAGAGATAGACAGGGGATCATTCAGTACTTC. Amino acid sequence: CATSRDRQGIIQYF.

The chain employs TRBV20-1 and TRBJ2-1; TRBD1 matches 9 bases. The germline gives CDR1 DFQATT, CDR2 SNEGSKA (reference sequence). J was trimmed by 11 bases and V by 4 bases; bases with no gene match: 9. CDR3 size: 13 residues. CDR3 in amino acids: CSATSLDRGKQFF. CDR3 nucleotides: TGCAGTGCTACCTCCTTGGACAGGGGAAAGCAGTTCTTC.